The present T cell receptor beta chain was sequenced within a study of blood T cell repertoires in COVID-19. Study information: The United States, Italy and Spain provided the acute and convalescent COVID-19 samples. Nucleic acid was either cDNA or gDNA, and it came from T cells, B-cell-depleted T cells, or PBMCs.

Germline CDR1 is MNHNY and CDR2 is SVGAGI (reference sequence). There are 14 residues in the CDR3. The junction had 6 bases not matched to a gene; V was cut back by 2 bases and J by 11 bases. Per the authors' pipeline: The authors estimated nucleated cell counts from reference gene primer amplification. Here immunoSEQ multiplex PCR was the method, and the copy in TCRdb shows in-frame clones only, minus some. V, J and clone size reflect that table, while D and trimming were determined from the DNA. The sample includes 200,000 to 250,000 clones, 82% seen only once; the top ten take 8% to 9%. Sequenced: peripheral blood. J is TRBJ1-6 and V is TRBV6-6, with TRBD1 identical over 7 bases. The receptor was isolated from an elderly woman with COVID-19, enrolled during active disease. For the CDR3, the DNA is TGTGCCAGCAGTTACGAGGGGGCAGAGACACCCCTCCACTTT. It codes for CASSYEGAETPLHF.